The clone carrying this TCR beta chain was recorded many times. The germline CDR1 and CDR2 sequences are LNHNV and YYDKDF (reference sequence). With 8 bases removed from V and 0 bases from J, the gap between germline ends came to 11 bases. The CDR3 runs 15 residues. Libraries from sorted cells used about a million T cells (CD4+ or CD8+). The data derive from a study of neurological immune-mediated disorders. It was by 5'RACE with 10-nucleotide random UMIs that the cDNA was made. In TCRdb, the 5' RACE reads were re-called with MiXCR into one record per CDR3 protein. This repertoire shows roughly 20,000 distinct CDR3 sequences, roughly 17% found once; its top ten account for less than 9.5%.

The chain has TRBV15 and TRBJ2-6; D gene unclear. The sequence was collected from a woman aged 18-30 years with multiple sclerosis. The sample consisted of CD8+ T cells from blood. The CDR3 bases are TGTGCCACCGGGCAGGACGGCTCTGGGGCCAACGTCCTGACTTTC. Encoded protein: CATGQDGSGANVLTF.